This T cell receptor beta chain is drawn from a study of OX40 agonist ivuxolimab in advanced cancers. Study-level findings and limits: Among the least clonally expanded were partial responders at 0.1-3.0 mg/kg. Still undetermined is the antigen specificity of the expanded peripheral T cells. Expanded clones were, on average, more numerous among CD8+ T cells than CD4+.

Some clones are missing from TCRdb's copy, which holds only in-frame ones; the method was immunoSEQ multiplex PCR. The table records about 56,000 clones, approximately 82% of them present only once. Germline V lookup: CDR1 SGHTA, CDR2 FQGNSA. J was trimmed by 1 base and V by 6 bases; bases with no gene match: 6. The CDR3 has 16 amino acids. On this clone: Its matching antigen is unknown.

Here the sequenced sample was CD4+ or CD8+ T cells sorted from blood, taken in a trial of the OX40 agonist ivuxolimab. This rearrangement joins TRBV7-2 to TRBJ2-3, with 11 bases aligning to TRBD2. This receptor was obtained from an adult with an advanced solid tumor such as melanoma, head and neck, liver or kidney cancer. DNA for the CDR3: TGTGCCAGCAGTCAAATAGCGGGAGGGGGCACAGATACGCAGTATTTT. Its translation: CASSQIAGGGTDTQYF.